The 26 T cell receptor beta chains given below trace back to one sample, sequenced in a study of regulatory T cells in long-lasting Graves disease. Noted time point: newly diagnosed GD, antithyroid drugs for less than 3 months. From PBMCs, RNA was extracted and then used to make the TCR library. Combining iRepertoire HTBI primers with Arm-PCR of CDR3 regions, the authors built TCR beta libraries. TCRdb passed the multiplex PCR reads through MiXCR, listing each CDR3 protein once. The sample includes some 250,000 distinct CDR3 sequences, about a sixth of them seen just once. The material sequenced was peripheral blood mononuclear cells (PBMCs), taken at new diagnosis, from a patient treated with antithyroid drugs. The receptor source for this set is a female donor with Graves disease.

The V and J genes are TRBV28 and TRBJ2-5; maybe TRBD1 (6 bases). The V and J ends lost 4 bases and 5 bases respectively, with 11 bases between them. The CDR3 loop spans 13 amino acids. Germline CDR1 and CDR2: MDHEN and SYDVKM. CDR3 loop: CASSSQGYETQYF. The CDR3 region has the DNA TGTGCCAGCAGTTCACAGGGTTACGAGACCCAGTACTTC.

This clonotype was picked up many times. The chain uses TRBV29-1 and TRBJ2-1; 14 nucleotides align to TRBD2. The V gene's germline CDR1 is SQVTM and CDR2 ANQGSEA. This CDR3 is built from 15 residues. With V trimmed by 6 bases and J by 7 bases, 8 bases remained unmatched. The CDR3 reads CSVGGTSGSRNEQFF. The CDR3 region has the DNA TGCAGCGTCGGAGGGACTAGCGGGAGTCGGAATGAGCAGTTCTTC.

There are many counts of this clonotype. The rearrangement links TRBV2 to TRBJ1-2; D unresolved. The germline CDR1 and CDR2 sequences are SNHLY and FYNNEI. With 2 bases removed from V and 3 bases from J, the gap between germline ends came to 10 bases. The CDR3 has 14 amino acids. CDR3 sequence: CASSELGVDYGYTF. CDR3 sequence (DNA): TGTGCCAGCAGTGAACTTGGGGTGGACTATGGCTACACCTTC.

Note on this clonotype: This is likely an artifact of a read error, given a far larger clone one base away. The V gene is TRBV24-1, the J gene TRBJ2-5; possibly TRBD1 or TRBD2 for D (5 bases each). CDR1 is KGHDR, CDR2 SFDVKD, per germline. This CDR3 spans 15 amino acids. Trimming took 10 bases from V and 11 from J, leaving 28 bases between them. The DNA for the CDR3 is TGTGCCACGAGCAATCGGGACGGAACGAACCTTGAGCAGTACTTC. Its protein product is CATSNRDGTNLEQYF.

The rearrangement links TRBV4-1 to TRBJ2-5; weak D call: TRBD2 (6 bases). Germline CDR1 reads MGHRA; CDR2 reads YSYEKL. CDR3 length: 15 amino acids. V gave up 1 base and J gave up 5 bases, with 14 bases separating them. The CDR3 DNA reads TGCGCCAGCAGCCAAGGATGTGGGGGGATGGAGACCCAGTACTTC. Encoded protein: CASSQGCGGMETQYF.

This clonotype came up many times. This chain links TRBV11-3 with TRBJ2-1; 7 nucleotides agree with TRBD2. Per the germline V gene, CDR1 is SGHNT and CDR2 is YENEEA. V lost 5 bases and J lost 7; bases outside the gene matches: 14. The CDR3 extends over 16 amino acids. CDR3 residues: CASSPTGTTLINEQFF. The CDR3 nucleotides are TGTGCCAGCAGCCCGACCGGGACTACTCTTATAAATGAGCAGTTCTTC.

On this clonotype: Being one base from a much bigger clone, this may be a read error. The chain couples TRBV10-3 to TRBJ2-5, with TRBD2 matching 7 bases. Germline V gene data show CDR1 as ENHRY and CDR2 as SYGVKD. The length of the CDR3 is 13 residues. The V segment lost 8 bases and the J segment 0 bases; nucleotides outside the gene matches: 3. CDR3 region: CAIGSGNQETQYF. Here the CDR3 DNA reads TGTGCCATCGGGAGCGGGAACCAAGAGACCCAGTACTTC.

This clonotype was counted ten times or more. This chain joins TRBV28 and TRBJ2-2; 9 bases agree with TRBD1. The CDR3 totals 15 residues. Unmatched junction bases numbered 11, after V lost 7 bases and J lost 8 bases. Looked up from germline, CDR1 is MDHEN and CDR2 is SYDVKM. The CDR3 DNA is TGTGCCAGCATGAACCCGGGACAGGGTGCTGGGGAGCTGTTTTTT. It yields the protein CASMNPGQGAGELFF.

The chain is built from TRBV30 and TRBJ2-1; D is ambiguous. CDR1 and CDR2 from the germline V gene are GTSNPN and SVGIG (reference sequence). The CDR3 is made up of 15 amino acids. V shed 4 bases and J shed 0 bases, with 13 bases lying between them. CDR3 loop: CAWIKGPSSYNEQFF. CDR3 DNA sequence: TGTGCCTGGATCAAAGGGCCCAGCTCCTACAATGAGCAGTTCTTC. Filled out from reference TRBV30 and TRBJ2-1, the complete variable domain reads SQTIHQWPATLVQPVGSPLSLECTVEGTSNPNLYWYRQAAGRGLQLLFYSVGIGQISSEVPQNLSASRPQDRQFILSSKKLLLSDSGFYLCAWIKGPSSYNEQFFGPGTRLTVL.

This clonotype was counted at least ten times. J is TRBJ2-1 and V is TRBV6-1; 11 bases fit TRBD2. CDR1 and CDR2 from the germline V gene are MNHNS and SASEGT. The CDR3 loop spans 15 amino acids. Trimming took 5 bases from V and 4 from J; bases not matched to a gene: 4. CDR3 region: CASSPTSGEYNEQFF. CDR3 DNA: TGTGCCAGCAGTCCGACTAGCGGGGAATACAATGAGCAGTTCTTC.

Concerning this clonotype itself: The conserved final phenylalanine or tryptophan is absent from the CDR3, which likely points to a read error. The rearrangement links TRBV20-1 to TRBJ2-1, with TRBD2 as a possible D gene (5 bases). V lost 4 bases to trimming and J lost 9 bases, with 19 bases between them. This CDR3 is 14 amino acids long. Per the germline V gene, CDR1 is DFQATT and CDR2 is SNEGSKA (reference sequence). As DNA, the CDR3 is TGCAGTGCTACAAGTACTAGGGCGTCTGGTGAGCAGTTCGTC. Its protein product is CSATSTRASGEQFV.

This clonotype showed up many times. This rearrangement joins TRBV24-1 to TRBJ1-1, with 8 bases identical to TRBD1. The germline V gene has CDR1 KGHDR and CDR2 SFDVKD. V trimming: 3 bases; J trimming: 6 bases; junction bases outside the gene matches: 2. The length of the CDR3 is 13 residues. The CDR3 nucleotides are TGTGCCACCAGTGATCAACAGGGGGCTGAAGCTTTCTTT. Amino acid sequence: CATSDQQGAEAFF.

The table lists this clonotype with many counts. The rearrangement uses TRBV12-3 or TRBV12-4 and TRBJ1-4, with 7 nucleotides matching TRBD1. Unmatched junction bases numbered 3, after V lost 5 bases and J lost 3 bases. The CDR3 runs 14 residues. Here the CDR3 reads CASSRDSANEKLFF. The CDR3 DNA follows: TGTGCCAGCAGTCGGGACAGCGCTAATGAAAAACTGTTTTTT.

Turning to this clonotype: A much larger clone differs from this one at a single base, so this may be a read error. The CDR3 is CSARGDSGSNVQYF. For the CDR3, the DNA is TGCAGTGCTAGAGGTGATAGCGGGAGTAACGTGCAGTACTTC. The chain couples TRBV20-1 to TRBJ2-7; 9 positions match TRBD2. V shed 1 base, J shed 9 bases, and the junction held 10 bases outside the gene matches. The CDR3 covers 14 residues. The germline gives CDR1 DFQATT, CDR2 SNEGSKA (reference sequence).

This clonotype was recorded at least ten times. Here the CDR3 reads CASSPTSGIAGELFF. CDR3 nucleotide sequence: TGTGCCAGCAGCCCGACTAGCGGGATTGCCGGGGAGCTGTTTTTT. The chain recombines TRBV11-3 with TRBJ2-2, with 11 bases matching TRBD2. With 5 bases clipped from V and 6 bases from J, the junction kept 5 bases outside the gene matches. This CDR3 has 15 amino acids. Germline V gene data show CDR1 as SGHNT and CDR2 as YENEEA.

This clonotype was seen ten or more times. The chain combines TRBV19 with TRBJ2-3, with 7 bases aligning to TRBD2. CDR1 is LNHDA and CDR2 is SQIVND in the germline V gene (reference sequence). The CDR3 sequence is 17 residues long. With 5 bases clipped from V and 2 bases from J, the junction kept 13 bases outside the gene matches. In nucleotides, the CDR3 is TGTGCCAGTAGTCCCAGCCTTCTAGCGGCCTTCACAGATACGCAGTATTTT. Translated, it gives CASSPSLLAAFTDTQYF.

In its sample, this clonotype was seen many times. V usage is TRBV2 and J usage is TRBJ2-7, with 11 positions matching TRBD2. Germline trimming cut 6 bases from V and 2 bases from J; bases unmatched to any gene: 3. Germline CDR1 is SNHLY and CDR2 is FYNNEI. This CDR3 contains 14 residues. CDR3: CASRTSGTTYEQYF. The CDR3 DNA sequence: TGTGCCAGCAGGACTAGCGGGACGACCTACGAGCAGTACTTC. The variable domain in full, completed from reference TRBV2 and TRBJ2-7, reads EPEVTQTPSHQVTQMGQEVILRCVPISNHLYFYWYRQILGQKVEFLVSFYNNEISEKSEIFDDQFSVERPDGSNFTLKIRSTKLEDSAMYFCASRTSGTTYEQYFGPGTRLTVT.

This clonotype was detected once. The V gene is TRBV27, the J gene TRBJ1-2; TRBD1 aligns across 8 bases. The CDR3 runs to 14 residues. Looked up from germline, CDR1 is MNHEY and CDR2 is SMNVEV (reference sequence). The ends lost 8 bases at V and 8 bases at J; junction bases unmatched: 13. The DNA for the CDR3 is TGTGCCAGCTACGGACAGGGAAGGGGATCCGGCTACACCTTC. Its protein product is CASYGQGRGSGYTF.

In its sample, this clonotype was seen many times. V is TRBV10-2 and J is TRBJ2-7, with TRBD1 identical over 7 bases. The trim removed 6 bases at V and 5 bases at J, leaving 7 bases unmatched. Germline V gives CDR1 WSHSY, CDR2 SAAADI. This CDR3 is built from 13 residues. Here the CDR3 DNA reads TGCGCCAGCAGATTGTCTACAGGGGACGAGCAGTACTTC. This translates into CASRLSTGDEQYF.

A remark on this clonotype: A much larger clone lies one base from this, so it may be a read error. CDR3 loop: CAISLRENTIYF. CDR3 bases: TGTGCCATCAGTCTAAGAGAAAACACCATATATTTT. The genes are TRBV10-3 and TRBJ1-3; D ambiguous. V was trimmed by 5 bases and J by 6 bases, leaving 8 bases between them. Looked up from germline, CDR1 is ENHRY and CDR2 is SYGVKD. The CDR3 length is 12 residues.

This clonotype was recorded at least ten times. The rearrangement uses TRBV20-1 and TRBJ1-1; D unresolved. Germline assignment: CDR1 DFQATT and CDR2 SNEGSKA (reference sequence). This CDR3 comprises 13 residues. Trimming left V 4 bases short and J 0 bases short, with 9 bases between. The CDR3 nucleotides read TGCAGTGCTAAAGGACCGTTGAACACTGAAGCTTTCTTT. Its translation is CSAKGPLNTEAFF.

This clonotype was counted ten times or more. CDR3 loop: CATSAPTGQGWGYTF. The CDR3 DNA reads as TGTGCCACCAGTGCCCCCACGGGACAGGGGTGGGGCTACACCTTC. This chain joins TRBV24-1 and TRBJ1-2; TRBD1 aligns across 10 bases. CDR3 length equals 15 residues. Germline V gene lookup returns CDR1 KGHDR and CDR2 SFDVKD. V gave up 5 bases and J gave up 8 bases; unmatched junction bases: 10.

This clonotype occurred many times. The rearrangement joins TRBV20-1 to TRBJ1-3; D unresolved. The CDR3 runs 15 residues. Between the trimmed V and J ends, which lost 2 bases and 2 bases, there was a span of 13 bases. In germline, CDR1 is DFQATT, CDR2 SNEGSKA (reference sequence). CDR3 DNA sequence: TGCAGTGCTAGACCGCGAAGGGCTCCTGGAAACACCATATATTTT. Protein sequence: CSARPRRAPGNTIYF.

This clonotype appeared a few times. The rearrangement links TRBV9 to TRBJ2-7, with 16 bases that match TRBD2. J was trimmed by 1 base and V by 0 bases; bases with no gene match: 7. Germline assignment: CDR1 SGDLS and CDR2 YYNGEE. This CDR3 has 19 residues. CDR3 protein: CASSVEGTSGRAGSYEQYF. Written as DNA, the CDR3 is TGTGCCAGCAGCGTAGAGGGGACTAGCGGGAGGGCCGGGTCCTACGAGCAGTACTTC.

This clonotype was observed many times. The chain combines TRBV19 with TRBJ1-2; D call uncertain. CDR3 length: 15 residues. Trimming pared 8 bases from V and 3 bases from J, leaving 19 bases between. Germline V CDR1 and CDR2: LNHDA, SQIVND (reference sequence). The CDR3 spells CASGSPTPSDYGYTF. The CDR3 nucleotides are TGTGCCAGTGGCTCCCCCACGCCCTCTGACTATGGCTACACCTTC.

This clonotype was seen ten or more times. This chain links TRBV20-1 with TRBJ2-3; TRBD2 aligns across 11 bases. Germline CDR1 DFQATT, CDR2 SNEGSKA (reference sequence). The CDR3 loop spans 17 amino acids. J was trimmed by 0 bases and V by 4 bases; bases with no gene match: 9. CDR3 coding DNA: TGCAGTGCTAAAGGACTAGCGGGCCCAGGTAGCACAGATACGCAGTATTTT. Translating gives CSAKGLAGPGSTDTQYF.